This T cell receptor (beta chain) was sequenced in a study of T cell changes during pregnancy in multiple sclerosis. The protocol was immunoSEQ multiplex PCR, while the TCRdb copy is restricted to in-frame clones and leaves out a portion. The sample has 95,000 to 150,000 clones, approximately 94% seen once. Germline CDR1 reads ENHRY; CDR2 reads SYGVKD. CDR3 length: 16 residues. Trimming took 4 bases from V and 0 from J, leaving 13 bases between them. V and J are TRBV10-3 and TRBJ1-5; D ambiguous. The input for sequencing was peripheral blood, taken before pregnancy. This TCR came from a female donor with multiple sclerosis, enrolled in a pregnancy study. The CDR3 sequence: CAISATSGVSNQPQHF. Written as DNA, the CDR3 is TGTGCCATCAGTGCGACATCCGGGGTTAGCAATCAGCCCCAGCATTTT.